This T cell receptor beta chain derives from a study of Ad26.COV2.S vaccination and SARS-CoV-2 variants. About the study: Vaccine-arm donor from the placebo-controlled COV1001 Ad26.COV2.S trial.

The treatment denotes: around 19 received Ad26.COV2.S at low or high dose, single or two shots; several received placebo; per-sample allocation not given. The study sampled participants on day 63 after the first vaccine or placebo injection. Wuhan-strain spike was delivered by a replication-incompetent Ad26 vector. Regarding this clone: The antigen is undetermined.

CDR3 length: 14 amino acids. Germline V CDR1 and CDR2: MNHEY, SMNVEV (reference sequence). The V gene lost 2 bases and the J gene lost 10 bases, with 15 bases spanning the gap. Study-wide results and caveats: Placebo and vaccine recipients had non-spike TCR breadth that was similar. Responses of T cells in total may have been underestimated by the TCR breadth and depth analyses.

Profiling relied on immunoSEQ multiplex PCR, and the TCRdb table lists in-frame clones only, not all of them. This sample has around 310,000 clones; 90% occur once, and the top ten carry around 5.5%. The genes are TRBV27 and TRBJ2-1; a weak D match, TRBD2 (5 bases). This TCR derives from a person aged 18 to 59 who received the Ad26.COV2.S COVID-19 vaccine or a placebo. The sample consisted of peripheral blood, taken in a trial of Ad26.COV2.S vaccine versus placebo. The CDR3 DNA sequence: TGTGCCAGCAGTTTAGGTGCGTTTTCGGGGGAGCAGTTCTTC. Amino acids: CASSLGAFSGEQFF.